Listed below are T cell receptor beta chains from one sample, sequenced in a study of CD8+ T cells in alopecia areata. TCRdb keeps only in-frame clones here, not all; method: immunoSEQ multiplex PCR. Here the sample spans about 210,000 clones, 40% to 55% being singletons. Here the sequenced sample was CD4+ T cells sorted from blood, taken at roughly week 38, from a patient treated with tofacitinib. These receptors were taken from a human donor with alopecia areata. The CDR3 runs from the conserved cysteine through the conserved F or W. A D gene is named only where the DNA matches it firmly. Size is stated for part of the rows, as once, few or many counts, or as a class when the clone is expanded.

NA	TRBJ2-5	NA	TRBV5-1	CASSLLTAETQYF	TGCGCCAGCAGCTTGCTCACGGCAGAGACCCAGTACTTC
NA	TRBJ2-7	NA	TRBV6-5	CASSYERYYEQYF	TGTGCCAGCAGTTACGAGCGCTACTACGAGCAGTACTTC
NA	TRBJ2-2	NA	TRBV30	CAWSALGGYAGELFF	TGTGCCTGGAGTGCCCTCGGGGGCTACGCCGGGGAGCTGTTTTTT
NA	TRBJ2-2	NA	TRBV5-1	CASGLSNTGELFF	TGCGCCAGCGGACTATCGAACACCGGGGAGCTGTTTTTT
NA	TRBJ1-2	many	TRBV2	CASKGPRGDYGYTF	TGTGCCAGCAAAGGTCCTAGGGGCGACTATGGCTACACCTTC
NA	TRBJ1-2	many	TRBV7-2	CASSLEAVYGYTF	TGTGCCAGCAGCTTAGAGGCAGTCTATGGCTACACCTTC
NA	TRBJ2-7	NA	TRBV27	CASSSLGLYEQYF	TGTGCCAGCAGTTCCCTGGGGCTCTACGAGCAGTACTTC
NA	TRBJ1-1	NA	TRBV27	CASSLRVGRGGTEAFF	TGTGCCAGCAGTTTAAGGGTTGGGCGTGGGGGCACTGAAGCTTTCTTT
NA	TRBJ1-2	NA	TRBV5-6	CASSFLRRTVRGYTF	TGTGCCAGCAGCTTTCTCCGTCGGACCGTGAGGGGCTACACCTTC
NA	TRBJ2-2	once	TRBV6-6	CASSYTAGYTGELFF	TGTGCCAGCAGTTACACCGCCGGGTACACCGGGGAGCTGTTTTTT
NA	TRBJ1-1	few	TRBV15	CATSRVWGTEAFF	TGTGCCACCAGCAGAGTGTGGGGAACTGAAGCTTTCTTT
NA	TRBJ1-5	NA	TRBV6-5	CATTDVGQPQHF	TGTGCCACCACGGACGTAGGGCAGCCCCAGCATTTT
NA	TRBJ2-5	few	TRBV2	CASRITETQYF	TGTGCCAGCAGAATTACGGAGACCCAGTACTTC
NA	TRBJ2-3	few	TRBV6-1	CASVWAGTDTQYF	TGTGCCAGTGTATGGGCGGGCACAGATACGCAGTATTTT
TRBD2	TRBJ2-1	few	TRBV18	CASSAGGWYNEQFF	TGTGCCAGCTCGGCGGGGGGCTGGTACAATGAGCAGTTCTTC
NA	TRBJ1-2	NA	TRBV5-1	CARIKSGGYGYTF	TGCGCCAGAATAAAATCCGGGGGCTATGGCTACACCTTC
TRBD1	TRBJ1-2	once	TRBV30	CAWSPGTGQFGYTF	TGTGCCTGGAGTCCCGGGACAGGGCAATTTGGCTACACCTTC
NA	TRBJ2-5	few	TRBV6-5	CASTSRGRARETQYF	TGTGCCAGCACCTCAAGGGGGAGGGCCCGGGAGACCCAGTACTTC
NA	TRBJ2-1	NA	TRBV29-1	CSVSSTSYNEQFF	TGCAGCGTTTCTAGCACGTCCTACAATGAGCAGTTCTTC
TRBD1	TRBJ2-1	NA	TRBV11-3	CASSLGTGGYNEQFF	TGTGCCAGCAGCTTAGGGACAGGGGGTTACAATGAGCAGTTCTTC
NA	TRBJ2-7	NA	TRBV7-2	CASSLGPTETYEQYF	TGTGCCAGCAGCTTAGGACCAACAGAAACATACGAGCAGTACTTC
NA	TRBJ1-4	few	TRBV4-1	CASSQLAAGEKLFF	TGCGCCAGCAGCCAACTGGCCGCGGGTGAAAAACTGTTTTTT
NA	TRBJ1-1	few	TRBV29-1	CSVVLRGKNTEAFF	TGCAGCGTTGTTCTTCGGGGGAAGAACACTGAAGCTTTCTTT
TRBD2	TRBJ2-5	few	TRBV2	CASKRLAGAQETQYF	TGTGCCAGCAAACGACTAGCGGGGGCACAAGAGACCCAGTACTTC
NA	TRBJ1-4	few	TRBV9	CASSVRATNEKLFF	TGTGCCAGCAGCGTGCGAGCAACTAATGAAAAACTGTTTTTT
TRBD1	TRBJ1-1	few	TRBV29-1	CSAQGQGARNTEAFF	TGCAGCGCCCAGGGACAGGGGGCGCGAAACACTGAAGCTTTCTTT
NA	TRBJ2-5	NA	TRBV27	CASRGLQQGTQYF	TGTGCCAGCAGGGGACTCCAGCAAGGGACCCAGTACTTC
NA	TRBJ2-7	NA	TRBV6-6	CASSTGSSYEQYF	TGTGCCAGCAGTACAGGGAGCTCCTACGAGCAGTACTTC
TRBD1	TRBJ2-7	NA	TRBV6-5	CASSYSGQNEQYF	TGTGCCAGCAGTTACTCGGGACAGAACGAGCAGTACTTC
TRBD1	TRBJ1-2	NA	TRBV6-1	CASIPGQGAGYTF	TGTGCCAGCATTCCGGGACAGGGAGCCGGCTACACCTTC
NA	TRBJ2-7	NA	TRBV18	CASSYGGDEQYF	TGTGCCAGCTCATACGGCGGCGACGAGCAGTACTTC
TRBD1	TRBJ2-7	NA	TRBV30	CACPTGALSSHEQYF	TGTGCCTGTCCGACAGGGGCGCTCTCCTCCCACGAGCAGTACTTC
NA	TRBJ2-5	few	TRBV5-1	CASSRDGRAEETQYF	TGCGCCAGCAGCCGGGATGGTAGGGCTGAAGAGACCCAGTACTTC
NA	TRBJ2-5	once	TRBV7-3	CASSPGKGTQYF	TGTGCCAGCAGCCCCGGCAAGGGAACCCAGTACTTC
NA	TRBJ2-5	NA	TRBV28	CASSLGREETQYF	TGTGCCAGCAGTTTGGGACGGGAAGAGACCCAGTACTTC
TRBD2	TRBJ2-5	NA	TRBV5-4	CASSLPGLVETQYF	TGTGCCAGCAGCTTACCGGGACTAGTGGAGACCCAGTACTTC
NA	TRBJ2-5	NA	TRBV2	CASSGVRGETQYF	TGTGCCAGCAGTGGGGTCCGCGGGGAGACCCAGTACTTC
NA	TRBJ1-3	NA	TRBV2	CASSPTRNTIYF	TGTGCCAGCAGTCCGACCCGAAACACCATATATTTT
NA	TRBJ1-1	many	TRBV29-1	CSVESGERSTEAFF	TGCAGCGTTGAATCGGGGGAGAGGTCGACTGAAGCTTTCTTT
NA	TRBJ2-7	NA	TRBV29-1	CSVVGGTSYEQYF	TGCAGCGTTGTAGGTGGGACCTCCTACGAGCAGTACTTC
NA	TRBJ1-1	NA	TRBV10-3	CAVRGANTEAFF	TGTGCGGTTCGGGGCGCGAACACTGAAGCTTTCTTT
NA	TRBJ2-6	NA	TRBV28	CASRYSGANVLTF	TGTGCCAGCAGGTACTCTGGGGCCAACGTCCTGACTTTC
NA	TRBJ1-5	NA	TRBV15	CATSRGDQPQHF	TGTGCCACCAGCCGAGGGGATCAGCCCCAGCATTTT
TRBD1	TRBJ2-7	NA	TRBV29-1	CSVEGTGGFFGQYF	TGCAGCGTTGAAGGGACAGGGGGCTTCTTCGGGCAGTACTTC
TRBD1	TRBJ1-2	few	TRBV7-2	CASSRQTGMYGYTF	TGTGCCAGCAGCCGACAGACAGGGATGTATGGCTACACCTTC
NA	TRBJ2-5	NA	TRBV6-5	CASSYSNGLAETQYF	TGTGCCAGCAGTTACTCGAATGGGTTGGCGGAGACCCAGTACTTC
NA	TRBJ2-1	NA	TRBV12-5	CASGSLNEQFF	TGTGCTAGTGGTTCCCTAAATGAGCAGTTCTTC
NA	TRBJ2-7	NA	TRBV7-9	CASSFVPVSYEQYF	TGTGCCAGCAGCTTTGTCCCCGTGAGCTACGAGCAGTACTTC
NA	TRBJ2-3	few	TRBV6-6	CASSYGLANTDTQYF	TGTGCCAGCAGTTACGGGCTAGCGAACACAGATACGCAGTATTTT
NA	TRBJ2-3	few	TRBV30	CAWIRGDTDTQYF	TGTGCCTGGATTAGGGGGGACACAGATACGCAGTATTTT
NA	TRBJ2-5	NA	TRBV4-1	CASTSARASGETQYF	TGCGCCAGCACATCCGCACGGGCCAGCGGGGAGACCCAGTACTTC
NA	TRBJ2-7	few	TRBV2	CASSGQFYEQYF	TGTGCCAGCAGTGGACAGTTCTACGAGCAGTACTTC
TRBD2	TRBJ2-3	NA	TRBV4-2	CASQLSTGGQGTQYF	TGTGCCAGCCAGCTAAGTACGGGAGGGCAGGGTACGCAGTATTTT
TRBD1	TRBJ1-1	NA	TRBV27	CASSSPQGAAFF	TGTGCCAGCAGTTCTCCGCAGGGGGCCGCTTTCTTT
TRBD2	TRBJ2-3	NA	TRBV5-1	CASSSGLAGVGTDTQYF	TGCGCCAGCAGCTCCGGACTAGCGGGAGTCGGCACAGATACGCAGTATTTT
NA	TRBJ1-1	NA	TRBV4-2	CASSPPQAHTEAFF	TGTGCCAGCAGCCCCCCGCAGGCGCACACTGAAGCTTTCTTT